The T cell receptor beta chain under discussion was sequenced for a study of shared clonotypes between healthy human individuals. Looking at the study overall: Plates per donor: three CD4 naive, three CD4 memory, two CD8 naive, one CD8 memory.

Trimming pared 4 bases from V and 8 bases from J, leaving 12 bases between. The length of the CDR3 is 13 residues. In germline, CDR1 is LGHNT, CDR2 FRNRAP. Clones were read by immunoSEQ multiplex PCR, and TCRdb kept only the in-frame ones, dropping some. Of hundreds of thousands of clones listed, approximately 74% are singletons. The clonotype comes from a woman between 25 and 40 years old in good health. The material sequenced was memory CD4+ T cells sorted from blood. The subset denotes: CD45RA-negative fraction. The rearrangement links TRBV12-5 to TRBJ2-1; D is undetermined. For the CDR3, the DNA is TGTGCTAGTGGTTCTAGGTTCGACGATGAGCAGTTCTTC. Its translation: CASGSRFDDEQFF. Full variable domain (missing parts from reference TRBV12-5 and TRBJ2-1): DARVTQTPRHKVTEMGQEVTMRCQPILGHNTVFWYRQTMMQGLELLAYFRNRAPLDDSGMPKDRFSAEMPDATLATLKIQPSEPRDSAVYFCASGSRFDDEQFFGPGTRLTVL.